This T cell receptor (beta chain) was retrieved from a study of T-cell memory formation after mild COVID-19. Looking at the study overall: Clusters were largely donor specific. Broader study findings: Balance between CD4 and CD8 was seen in clones contracting day 15 to 85, and a CD4+ lean was seen in later expanders. Those CD4+ clones that contracted were mainly in CM and EM (CD8+ ones in EMRA).

For this clonotype: The antigen is undetermined.

Each CDR3 protein gets one entry after TCRdb re-called the 5' RACE reads with MiXCR. The profile covers roughly 600,000 distinct CDR3 sequences, with about a sixth appearing a single time and approximately 12% taken by the ten largest. Sequencing input: PBMCs or a T cell subset sorted from them (not recorded which). The receptor was derived from an adult woman who had mild COVID-19 (a few samples of this study predate the infection). Cell type and time point are not known.

The CDR3 spells CSAPRAGQGAGEQYF. Here the CDR3 DNA reads TGCAGTGCCCCCCGAGCGGGACAGGGGGCTGGTGAGCAGTACTTC. The chain has TRBV20-1 and TRBJ2-7; 12 bases are shared with TRBD1. Germline assignment: CDR1 DFQATT and CDR2 SNEGSKA (reference sequence). The V gene end was trimmed by 6 bases and the J gene end by 7 bases; junction bases not matched to a gene: 13. The CDR3 contains 15 residues.